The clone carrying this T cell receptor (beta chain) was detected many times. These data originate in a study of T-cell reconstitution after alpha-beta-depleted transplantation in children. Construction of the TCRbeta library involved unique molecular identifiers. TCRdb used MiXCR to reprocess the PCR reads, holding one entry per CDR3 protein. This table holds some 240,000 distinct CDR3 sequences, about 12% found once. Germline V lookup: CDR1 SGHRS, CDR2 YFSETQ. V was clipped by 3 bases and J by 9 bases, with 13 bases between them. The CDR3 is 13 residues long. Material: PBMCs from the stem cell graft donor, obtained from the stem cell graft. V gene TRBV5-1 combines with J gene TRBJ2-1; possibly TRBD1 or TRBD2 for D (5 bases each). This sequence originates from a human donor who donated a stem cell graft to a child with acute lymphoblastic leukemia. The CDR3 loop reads CASSSWLGAEQFF. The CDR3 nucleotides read TGCGCCAGCAGCTCCTGGCTCGGGGCTGAGCAGTTCTTC.